The source of this TCR beta chain is a study of OX40 agonist ivuxolimab in advanced cancers. This CDR3 has 13 amino acids. Germline CDR1 SGHRS, CDR2 YFSETQ. Trimming at V came to 7 bases and at J to 6 bases, leaving 3 bases not matched to a gene. Libraries were prepared by immunoSEQ multiplex PCR; TCRdb keeps only in-frame clonotypes and omits some of them. The sample consists of about 82,000 clones, roughly 90% of them appearing once. The receptor was isolated from an adult with an advanced solid tumor such as melanoma, head and neck, liver or kidney cancer. This material consisted of CD4+ or CD8+ T cells sorted from blood, taken in a trial of the OX40 agonist ivuxolimab. The chain combines TRBV5-1 with TRBJ2-7; 14 bases map to TRBD2. This CDR3 is CASQGLAGGEQYF. The CDR3 region has the DNA TGCGCCAGCCAAGGACTAGCGGGAGGCGAGCAGTACTTC.